The sample holds a few counts of the clone carrying this TCR beta chain. Its target is not known. The V gene lost 3 bases and the J gene lost 2 bases, with 8 bases spanning the gap. This CDR3 contains 15 residues. The data belong to a study of CD8 T cells in ankylosing spondylitis. Study-wide results and caveats: Peripheral blood held disease-linked clones only at relatively low frequency, and these were CD8+. About 8 highly homologous variants made up a TCR beta motif, and this motif appeared characteristic of ankylosing spondylitis blood. There were earlier reports of some motif variants in reactive arthritis synovial fluid and blood. Reportedly, disease-linked clones are significantly enriched in ankylosing spondylitis patients' matched synovial fluid.

Construction of TCR beta libraries was performed using quantitative 5'-RACE with molecular barcodes. TCRdb re-derived calls from the 5' RACE reads in MiXCR, one entry per CDR3 protein. This sample has about 800,000 distinct CDR3 sequences, with about 10% found just once. The sample taken for sequencing was blood, either unsorted or a sorted T cell fraction (not recorded which). This rearrangement joins TRBV12-3 or TRBV12-4 to TRBJ1-6; D not certain. The clonotype comes from a male donor with ankylosing spondylitis. CDR3 in DNA: TGTGCCAGCAGTTTCCGCGGGGCCTATAATTCACCCCTCCACTTT. Its protein product is CASSFRGAYNSPLHF.